Below are 20 T cell receptor beta chains sequenced from a single sample in a study of cytomegalovirus exposure and HLA in healthy donors. PCR was performed using 60 Vbeta and 13 Jbeta primers. Generated by immunoSEQ multiplex PCR, the TCRdb table keeps only in-frame clones and is missing some. The table lists 30,000 to 45,000 clones, 86% of them singletons. Material: PBMCs. The receptors were sampled from a woman aged 40 to 50 in good health and CMV-seropositive.

V usage is TRBV7-9 and J usage is TRBJ1-3, with a possible D match to TRBD1 (6 bases). Per germline, CDR1 SEHNR and CDR2 FQNEAQ (reference sequence). This CDR3 has 17 residues. Trimming cost V 4 bases and J 0 bases, with 16 bases left between them. In DNA form, the CDR3 reads TGTGCCAGCAGCTCCCCGAGGTGGGACAACTCTGGAAACACCATATATTTT. It yields the protein CASSSPRWDNSGNTIYF.

The chain joins TRBV10-3 to TRBJ2-3, with a possible D match to TRBD2 (7 bases). The germline V gene has CDR1 ENHRY and CDR2 SYGVKD. This CDR3 region has 16 residues. V was shortened by 8 bases and J by 0 bases, with 18 bases between the two germline ends. The CDR3 sequence: CAIATRGAHSTDTQYF. In DNA, the CDR3 is TGTGCCATCGCCACACGGGGGGCCCATAGCACAGATACGCAGTATTTT.

The J gene is TRBJ1-5, the V gene TRBV15, with 7 nucleotides matching TRBD1. Germline V gene lookup returns CDR1 LNHNV and CDR2 YYDKDF (reference sequence). J was trimmed by 6 bases and V by 0 bases; bases with no gene match: 5. This CDR3 contains 15 residues. The CDR3 nucleotides read TGTGCCACCAGCAGAGATATAGGGGGCTTTCAGCCCCAGCATTTT. Its protein product is CATSRDIGGFQPQHF.

The chain recombines TRBV19 with TRBJ1-1, with D unresolved. The germline V gene has CDR1 LNHDA and CDR2 SQIVND (reference sequence). V lost 3 bases and J lost 1, with 3 bases in between. This CDR3 region has 12 residues. CDR3 residues: CASSIGNTEAFF. In DNA, the CDR3 is TGTGCCAGTAGTATCGGGAACACTGAAGCTTTCTTT. The full variable domain, with the rest looked up from reference TRBV19 and TRBJ1-1, is DGGITQSPKYLFRKEGQNVTLSCEQNLNHDAMYWYRQDPGQGLRLIYYSQIVNDFQKGDIAEGYSVSREKKESFPLTVTSAQKNPTAFYLCASSIGNTEAFFGQGTRLTVV.

The chain is built from TRBV28 and TRBJ1-1; the match to TRBD1 covers 8 bases. Germline CDR1 is MDHEN and CDR2 is SYDVKM. V lost 1 base, J lost 5 bases, and 6 bases stayed unmatched. The CDR3 extends over 15 amino acids. The CDR3 coding sequence is TGTGCCAGCAGTTTATCAGGCAGGGGGCGGACTGAAGCTTTCTTT. This translates into CASSLSGRGRTEAFF.

The chain links TRBV5-8 to TRBJ1-2; a possible D gene is TRBD1 (5 bases). V lost 0 bases and J 7 bases, leaving 10 bases between the germline ends. The CDR3 sequence is 13 residues long. Germline V gene data show CDR1 as SGHTS and CDR2 as YDEGEE. CDR3 sequence reads: CASSLGQGGGYTF. In DNA form, the CDR3 reads TGTGCCAGCAGCTTGGGGCAGGGAGGTGGCTACACCTTC.

The rearrangement joins TRBV11-1 to TRBJ2-2; D unresolved. V shed 5 bases and J shed 6 bases, with 10 bases lying between them. The germline CDR1 and CDR2 sequences are SGHAT and FQDESV (reference sequence). The CDR3 runs 13 residues. This CDR3 reads CASSPAGPGELFF. The CDR3 DNA follows: TGTGCCAGCAGCCCCGCCGGTCCCGGGGAGCTGTTTTTT.

CDR3 protein: CASRKQGAHQPQHF. The CDR3 coding sequence is TGTGCCAGCAGAAAACAGGGGGCGCATCAGCCCCAGCATTTT. V is TRBV6-5 and J is TRBJ1-5; 9 bases are a match to TRBD1. CDR3 length: 14 residues. Germline loops: CDR1 MNHEY, CDR2 SVGAGI. With 6 bases clipped from V and 5 bases from J, the junction kept 5 bases outside the gene matches.

The chain couples TRBV18 to TRBJ2-7; D call uncertain. Trimming stripped 2 bases from V and 5 bases from J, with 7 bases between. This CDR3 contains 12 residues. Germline CDR1 KGHSH, CDR2 LQKENI. CDR3 DNA: TGTGCCAGCTCACCAAACTTTAACGAGCAGTACTTC. Amino acids: CASSPNFNEQYF.

This rearrangement joins TRBV7-3 to TRBJ2-3, with TRBD2 identical over 8 bases. The CDR3 extends over 16 amino acids. V lost 5 bases and J lost 0; bases outside the gene matches: 7. Per germline, CDR1 SGHTA and CDR2 FQGTGA. This CDR3 reads CASSRFSGTSTDTQYF. CDR3 coding DNA: TGTGCCAGCAGCCGATTTAGCGGGACTAGCACAGATACGCAGTATTTT.

This chain uses TRBV9 with TRBJ2-1, with D perhaps matching TRBD2 (6 bases). V was clipped by 5 bases and J by 6 bases, with 6 bases between them. This CDR3 comprises 11 residues. Germline V gives CDR1 SGDLS, CDR2 YYNGEE. CDR3 residues: CASRRGNEQFF. CDR3 DNA: TGTGCCAGCAGGCGGGGCAATGAGCAGTTCTTC.

The chain couples TRBV2 to TRBJ2-4; 8 positions match TRBD1. CDR1 is SNHLY, CDR2 FYNNEI, per germline. With 3 bases clipped from V and 2 bases from J, the junction kept 9 bases outside the gene matches. The CDR3 runs to 17 residues. The CDR3 sequence: CASSDYRGEPPKNIQYF. In DNA form, the CDR3 reads TGTGCCAGCAGTGATTACAGGGGGGAACCCCCCAAAAACATTCAGTACTTC. The whole variable domain, remainder taken from reference TRBV2 and TRBJ2-4, is EPEVTQTPSHQVTQMGQEVILRCVPISNHLYFYWYRQILGQKVEFLVSFYNNEISEKSEIFDDQFSVERPDGSNFTLKIRSTKLEDSAMYFCASSDYRGEPPKNIQYFGAGTRLSVL.

This clone was seen more than once but under ten times. The J gene is TRBJ1-5, the V gene TRBV4-3; D gene unclear. Trimming stripped 1 base from V and 6 bases from J, with 7 bases between. CDR3 size: 13 residues. From germline, CDR1 is LGHNA and CDR2 YSLEER. CDR3 DNA sequence: TGCGCCAGCAGCCAAGCGGCGGGTCAGCCCCAGCATTTT. Its translation is CASSQAAGQPQHF.

This chain uses TRBV11-1 with TRBJ2-2; TRBD1 is a possible D gene (5 bases). Germline loops: CDR1 SGHAT, CDR2 FQDESV (reference sequence). Trimming cost V 5 bases and J 0 bases, with 13 bases left between them. This CDR3 region has 16 residues. The CDR3 nucleotides read TGTGCCAGCAGCGCCGCCAGGGTCGCGAACACCGGGGAGCTGTTTTTT. This encodes CASSAARVANTGELFF.

The chain joins TRBV10-3 to TRBJ1-5; 7 nucleotides match TRBD1. Germline-derived CDR1 and CDR2 are ENHRY and SYGVKD. The CDR3 consists of 17 residues. Trimming at V came to 2 bases and at J to 2 bases, leaving 9 bases not matched to a gene. In DNA form, the CDR3 reads TGTGCCATCAGTGAGACCCAGACAGGGCTTGGCAATCAGCCCCAGCATTTT. Translating it yields CAISETQTGLGNQPQHF.

This sequence joins TRBV28 and TRBJ1-5, with 12 bases aligning to TRBD1. This CDR3 has 15 amino acids. Germline CDR1 is MDHEN and CDR2 is SYDVKM. The junction had 6 bases not matched to a gene; V was cut back by 5 bases and J by 7 bases. The CDR3 nucleotides are TGTGCCAGCAGTATGGGACAGGGGGCAAGCCAGCCCCAGCATTTT. Amino acid sequence: CASSMGQGASQPQHF.

This rearrangement joins TRBV5-5 to TRBJ1-1; D unclear. This CDR3 region has 13 residues. Trimming left V 2 bases short and J 7 bases short, with 12 bases between. CDR1 and CDR2 (germline): SGHKS, YYEKEE (reference sequence). For the CDR3, the DNA is TGTGCCAGCAGCTTTGGGAGAATCAATGAAGCTTTCTTT. This translates into CASSFGRINEAFF.

The V call is TRBV7-2, the J call TRBJ1-2; the D is unclear. The CDR3 covers 13 residues. V lost 2 bases and J 7 bases, leaving 11 bases between the germline ends. Germline values: CDR1 SGHTA, CDR2 FQGNSA. In DNA, the CDR3 is TGTGCCAGCAGCTTACGACAAGCGGTTGGCTACACCTTC. It yields the protein CASSLRQAVGYTF.

V usage is TRBV5-5 and J usage is TRBJ1-2; D might be TRBD1 (5 bases). The CDR3 consists of 13 residues. The V and J ends lost 3 bases and 8 bases respectively, with 14 bases between them. Germline V gene lookup returns CDR1 SGHKS and CDR2 YYEKEE (reference sequence). The CDR3, as DNA: TGTGCCAGCAGCTCCGTAGGGGTGGGCGGCTACACCTTC. This gives the protein CASSSVGVGGYTF.

This clone was seen a few times. The chain combines TRBV25-1 with TRBJ2-7; no definite D call. V was cut by 1 base and J by 2 bases, with 6 bases left in between. The CDR3 is 13 residues long. CDR1 is MGHDK and CDR2 is SYGVNS in the germline V gene. DNA for the CDR3: TGTGCCAGCAGTGAATTCGGTCCCTACGAGCAGTACTTC. Translating it yields CASSEFGPYEQYF.